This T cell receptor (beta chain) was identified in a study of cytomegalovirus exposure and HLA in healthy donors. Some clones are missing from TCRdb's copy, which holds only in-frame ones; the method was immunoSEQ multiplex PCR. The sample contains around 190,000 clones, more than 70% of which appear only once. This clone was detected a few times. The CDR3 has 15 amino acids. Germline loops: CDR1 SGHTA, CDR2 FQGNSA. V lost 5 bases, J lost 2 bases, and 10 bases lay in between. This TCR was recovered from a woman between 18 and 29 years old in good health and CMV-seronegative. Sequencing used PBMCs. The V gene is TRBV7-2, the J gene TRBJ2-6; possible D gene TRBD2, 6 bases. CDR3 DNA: TGTGCCAGCAGCGCTAGCGTCACTGGGGCCAACGTCCTGACTTTC. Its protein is CASSASVTGANVLTF.